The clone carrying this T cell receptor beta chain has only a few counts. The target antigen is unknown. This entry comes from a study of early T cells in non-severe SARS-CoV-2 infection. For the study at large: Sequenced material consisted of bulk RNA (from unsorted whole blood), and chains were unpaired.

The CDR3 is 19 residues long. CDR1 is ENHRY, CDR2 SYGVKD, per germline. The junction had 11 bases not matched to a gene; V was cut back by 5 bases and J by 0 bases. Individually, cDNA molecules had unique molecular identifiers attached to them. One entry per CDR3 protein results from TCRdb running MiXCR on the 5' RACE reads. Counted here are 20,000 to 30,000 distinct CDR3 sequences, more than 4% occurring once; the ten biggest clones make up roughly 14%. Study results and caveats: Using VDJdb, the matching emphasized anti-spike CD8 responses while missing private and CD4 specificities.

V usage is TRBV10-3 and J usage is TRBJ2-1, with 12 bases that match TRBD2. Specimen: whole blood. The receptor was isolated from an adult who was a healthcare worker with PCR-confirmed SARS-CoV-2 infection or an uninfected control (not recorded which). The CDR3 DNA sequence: TGTGCCATCAGTTCAGCCGGGACTAGCGGGCCAAGCTCCTACAATGAGCAGTTCTTC. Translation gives CAISSAGTSGPSSYNEQFF.